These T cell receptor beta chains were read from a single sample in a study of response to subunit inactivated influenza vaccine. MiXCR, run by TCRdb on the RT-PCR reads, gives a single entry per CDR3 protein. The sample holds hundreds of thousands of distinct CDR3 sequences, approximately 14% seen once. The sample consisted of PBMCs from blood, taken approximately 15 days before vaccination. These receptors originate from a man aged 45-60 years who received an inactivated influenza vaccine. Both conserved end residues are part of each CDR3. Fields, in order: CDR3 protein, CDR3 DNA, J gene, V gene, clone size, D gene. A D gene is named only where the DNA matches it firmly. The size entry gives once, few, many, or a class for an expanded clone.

CDR3aa: CASTPTATGRETQYF; CDR3nt: TGTGCCAGCACCCCAACCGCCACGGGCAGGGAGACCCAGTACTTC; j_gene: TRBJ2-5; v_gene: TRBV6-2/TRBV6-3; abundance: few; d_gene: .
CDR3aa: CSARGLAGNEQFF; CDR3nt: TGCAGTGCTAGGGGACTAGCGGGAAATGAGCAGTTCTTC; j_gene: TRBJ2-1; v_gene: TRBV20-1; abundance: many; d_gene: TRBD2
CDR3aa: CSARGTGIPEVFF; CDR3nt: TGCAGTGCTAGAGGTACAGGGATCCCTGAAGTTTTCTTT; j_gene: TRBJ1-1; v_gene: TRBV20-1; abundance: few; d_gene: .
CDR3aa: CASSLEGLAREFF; CDR3nt: TGTGCCAGCAGCTTAGAGGGACTGGCCCGGGAGTTCTTC; j_gene: TRBJ2-1; v_gene: TRBV7-2; abundance: few; d_gene: .
CDR3aa: CASSLQERGELFF; CDR3nt: TGTGCCAGCAGTTTACAGGAAAGGGGGGAGCTGTTTTTT; j_gene: TRBJ2-2; v_gene: TRBV12-3/TRBV12-4; abundance: few; d_gene: .
CDR3aa: CASRGGGDSNQPQHF; CDR3nt: TGTGCCAGCCGGGGCGGGGGGGATAGCAATCAGCCCCAGCATTTT; j_gene: TRBJ1-5; v_gene: TRBV12-3/TRBV12-4; abundance: few; d_gene: .
CDR3aa: CASSTITGGGINYGYTF; CDR3nt: TGTGCCAGCAGCACAATTACGGGAGGGGGCATAAACTATGGCTACACCTTC; j_gene: TRBJ1-2; v_gene: TRBV28; abundance: few; d_gene: TRBD1
CDR3aa: CASSLLGRSDIQYF; CDR3nt: TGTGCCAGCAGTTTATTGGGAAGGTCGGACATTCAGTACTTC; j_gene: TRBJ2-4; v_gene: TRBV27; abundance: few; d_gene: .
CDR3aa: CATSSTTGITDTQYF; CDR3nt: TGTGCCACCAGTTCTACGACAGGAATCACAGATACGCAGTATTTT; j_gene: TRBJ2-3; v_gene: TRBV24-1; abundance: once; d_gene: .
CDR3aa: CATSLENSPLHF; CDR3nt: TGTGCCACCAGTCTAGAGAATTCACCCCTCCACTTT; j_gene: TRBJ1-6; v_gene: TRBV15; abundance: few; d_gene: .